The TCR beta chain under discussion was sequenced for a study of blood T cell repertoires in COVID-19. Study-wide background: The analysed material was cDNA or gDNA that came from T cells, B-cell-depleted T cells, or PBMCs.

Original processing notes: Scientists estimated how many nucleated cells there were by amplifying reference gene primers. Some clones are missing from TCRdb's copy, which holds only in-frame ones; the method was immunoSEQ multiplex PCR. V and J calls and clone size are those listed in that table; D and trimming were worked out from the DNA. The repertoire has some 130,000 clones, around 88% of them found once; the top ten carry 9% to 12%. The receptor was derived from a middle-aged man with acute or convalescent COVID-19. The sample taken for sequencing was peripheral blood.

The CDR3 nucleotides read TGTGCCAGCAGCTTGGGGGGGAGGACAGCTTTGAACACTGAAGCTTTCTTT. It specifies CASSLGGRTALNTEAFF. This chain links TRBV7-2 with TRBJ1-1, with a tentative D call TRBD1 (6 bases). Trimming left V 3 bases short and J 0 bases short, with 17 bases between. Per germline, CDR1 SGHTA and CDR2 FQGNSA. The CDR3 spans 17 residues.